This TCR beta chain came from a study of shared clonotypes between healthy human individuals. Points from the study as a whole: Clonotypes not shared had lower generation probabilities than those common to all four donors.

This CDR3 comprises 17 residues. CDR1 and CDR2 (germline): SGHRS, YFSETQ. After removal of 3 bases from V and 0 bases from J, the junction contained 6 bases not matched to a gene. In the case of this clone: Its antigen is still unknown.

The method was immunoSEQ multiplex PCR; TCRdb's version includes in-frame clones alone and lacks a portion of them. This table has about 2 million clones, around 96% appearing once. Only CD45RO-negative cells positively selected for CCR7 counted as naive CD8 cells, so terminally differentiated effector memory CD45RA+ cells were excluded. The gene calls are TRBV5-1 and TRBJ2-3; TRBD2 matches at 11 bases. Sequencing input: naive CD8+ T cells sorted from blood. This clonotype was sampled from a man between 18 and 35 years old in good health. The CDR3 reads CASSYYVAGGSTDTQYF. CDR3 nucleotide sequence: TGCGCCAGCAGCTACTACGTAGCGGGAGGGAGCACAGATACGCAGTATTTT.